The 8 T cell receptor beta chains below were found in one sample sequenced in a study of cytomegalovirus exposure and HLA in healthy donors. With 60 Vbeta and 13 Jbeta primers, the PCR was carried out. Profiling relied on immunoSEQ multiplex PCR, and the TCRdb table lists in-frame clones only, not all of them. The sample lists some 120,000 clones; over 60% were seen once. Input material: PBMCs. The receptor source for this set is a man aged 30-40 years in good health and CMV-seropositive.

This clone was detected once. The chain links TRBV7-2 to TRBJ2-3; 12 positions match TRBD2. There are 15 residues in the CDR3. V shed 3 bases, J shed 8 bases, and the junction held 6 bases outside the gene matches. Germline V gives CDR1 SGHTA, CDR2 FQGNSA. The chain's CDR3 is CASSFRLAGEGTQYF. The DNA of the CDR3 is TGTGCCAGCAGCTTCAGACTAGCGGGGGAGGGTACGCAGTATTTT.

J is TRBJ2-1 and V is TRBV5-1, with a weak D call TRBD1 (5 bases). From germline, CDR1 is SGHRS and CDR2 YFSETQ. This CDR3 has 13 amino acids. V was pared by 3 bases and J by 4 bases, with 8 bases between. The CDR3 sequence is CASSSRDYNEQFF. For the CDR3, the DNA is TGCGCCAGCAGCTCCAGGGATTACAATGAGCAGTTCTTC.

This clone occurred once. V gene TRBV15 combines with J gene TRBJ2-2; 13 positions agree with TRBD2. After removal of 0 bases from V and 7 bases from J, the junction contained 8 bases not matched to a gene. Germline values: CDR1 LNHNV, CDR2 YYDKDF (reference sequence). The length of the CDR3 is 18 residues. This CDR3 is CATSRDIGLAGVGGELFF. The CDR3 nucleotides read TGTGCCACCAGCAGAGATATCGGACTAGCGGGAGTCGGCGGGGAGCTGTTTTTT.

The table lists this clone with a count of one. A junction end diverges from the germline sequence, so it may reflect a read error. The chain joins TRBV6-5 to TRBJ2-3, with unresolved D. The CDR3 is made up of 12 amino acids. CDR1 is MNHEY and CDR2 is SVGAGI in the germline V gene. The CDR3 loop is CATSPSPDTQYF. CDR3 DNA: TGTGCCACCAGTCCTAGTCCAGATACGCAGTATTTT.

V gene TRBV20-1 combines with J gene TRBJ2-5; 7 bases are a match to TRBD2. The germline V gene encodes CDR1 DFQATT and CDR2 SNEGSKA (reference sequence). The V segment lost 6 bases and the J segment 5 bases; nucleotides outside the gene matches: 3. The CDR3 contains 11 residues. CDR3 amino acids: CSAPGGETQYF. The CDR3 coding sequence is TGCAGTGCCCCCGGGGGGGAGACCCAGTACTTC.

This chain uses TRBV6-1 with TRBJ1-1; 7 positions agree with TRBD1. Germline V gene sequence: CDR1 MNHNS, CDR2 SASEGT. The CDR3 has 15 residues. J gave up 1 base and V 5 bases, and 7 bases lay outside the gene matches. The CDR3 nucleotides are TGTGCCAGCAGTTTACAGGGGAGCGGGAACACTGAAGCTTTCTTT. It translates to CASSLQGSGNTEAFF.

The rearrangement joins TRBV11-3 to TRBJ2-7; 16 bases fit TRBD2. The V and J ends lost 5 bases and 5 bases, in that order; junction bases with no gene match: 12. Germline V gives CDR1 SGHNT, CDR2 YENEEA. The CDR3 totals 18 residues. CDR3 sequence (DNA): TGTGCCAGCAGCCTCGAGGGGACTAGCGGGGGGGCTCGCGACGAGCAGTACTTC. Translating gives CASSLEGTSGGARDEQYF. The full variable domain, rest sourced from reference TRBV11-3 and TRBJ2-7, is EAGVVQSPRYKIIEKKQPVAFWCNPISGHNTLYWYLQNLGQGPELLIRYENEEAVDDSQLPKDRFSAERLKGVDSTLKIQPAELGDSAVYLCASSLEGTSGGARDEQYFGPGTRLTVT.

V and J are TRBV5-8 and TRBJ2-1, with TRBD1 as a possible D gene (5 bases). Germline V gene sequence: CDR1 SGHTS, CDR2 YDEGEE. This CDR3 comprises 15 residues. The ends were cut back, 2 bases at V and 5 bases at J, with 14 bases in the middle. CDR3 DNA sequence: TGTGCCAGCAGCTTAAGGGGTAGGTGGGACAATGAGCAGTTCTTC. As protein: CASSLRGRWDNEQFF.